This T cell receptor (beta chain) came from a study of T cell changes during pregnancy in multiple sclerosis. Using immunoSEQ multiplex PCR, the repertoire was profiled, and TCRdb retains in-frame clones only, with some absent. The sample shows about 93,000 clones, around 92% of them seen only once. This clonotype was sampled from a female donor with multiple sclerosis, enrolled in a pregnancy study. The material sequenced was peripheral blood, taken after pregnancy.

The CDR3 loop is CASSPPRSTQYF. Written as DNA, the CDR3 is TGTGCCAGCAGTCCCCCTAGATCGACCCAGTACTTC. The J gene is TRBJ2-5, the V gene TRBV6-5; unclear D gene. V shed 5 bases and J shed 7 bases, with 11 bases lying between them. Germline-derived CDR1 and CDR2 are MNHEY and SVGAGI. The CDR3 sequence is 12 residues long.